One and the same sample provided the 27 T cell receptor beta chains below, sequenced in a study of CD8+ T cells in alopecia areata. Sample treatment: oral pan-JAK inhibitor, 5-10 mg twice daily. The authors extracted RNA and reverse transcribed it into cDNA as the sequencing template. Assay: immunoSEQ multiplex PCR; the TCRdb copy retains only in-frame clones and omits some. The sample contains 250,000 to 300,000 clones, over 45% of which appear only once. This specimen was CD4+ T cells sorted from blood, taken at week 24, from a patient treated with tofacitinib. These TCRs come from a human donor with alopecia areata.

V is TRBV28 and J is TRBJ2-7; D gene ambiguous. Trimming removed 7 bases at V and 6 bases at J, with 19 bases between. CDR1 and CDR2 (germline): MDHEN, SYDVKM. The CDR3 has 14 residues. CDR3 sequence reads: CASTKPLGSGEQYF. The CDR3 nucleotides are TGTGCCAGCACCAAGCCGCTCGGCTCGGGCGAGCAGTACTTC.

This chain links TRBV2 with TRBJ2-7; D tentatively fits TRBD1 or TRBD2 (6 bases each). CDR3 length: 14 residues. Trimming removed 3 bases from V and 2 bases from J, with 11 bases in between. Germline assignment: CDR1 SNHLY and CDR2 FYNNEI. The CDR3 spells CASSDGGQTYEQYF. Written as DNA, the CDR3 is TGTGCCAGCAGTGATGGGGGGCAAACCTACGAGCAGTACTTC.

This clone appeared a single time. The V gene is TRBV25-1, the J gene TRBJ1-2; 9 bases are shared with TRBD1. The germline V gene has CDR1 MGHDK and CDR2 SYGVNS. There are 15 residues in the CDR3. V shed 4 bases and J 8 bases; nucleotides not matched to a gene: 11. As DNA, the CDR3 is TGTGCCAGCAGTGCATTGGCGGGACAGGGTTCGGGCTACACCTTC. Its translation is CASSALAGQGSGYTF.

The sample holds one count of this clone. The chain recombines TRBV7-9 with TRBJ1-2; D gene unclear. Germline CDR1 reads SEHNR; CDR2 reads FQNEAQ (reference sequence). V dropped 4 bases and J dropped 4 bases, with 19 bases sitting between them. The CDR3 is 16 amino acids. The DNA for the CDR3 is TGTGCCAGCAGCTCCCAGACCCCCGACATATTCTATGGCTACACCTTC. Its translation is CASSSQTPDIFYGYTF. Supplemented by reference TRBV7-9 and TRBJ1-2, the full variable domain reads DTGVSQNPRHKITKRGQNVTFRCDPISEHNRLYWYRQTLGQGPEFLTYFQNEAQLEKSRLLSDRFSAERPKGSFSTLEIQRTEQGDSAMYLCASSSQTPDIFYGYTFGSGTRLTVV.

Concerning this clone: One end of the junction varies from germline; a read error may be responsible. The chain recombines TRBV7-7 with TRBJ2-6, with D unclear. Germline CDR1 is SSHAT and CDR2 is FNYEAQ (reference sequence). CDR3 length equals 15 residues. For the CDR3, the DNA is TGTGCTAGCAGCCCCGGATACTCTGGGGCCAACGTCCTGACTTTC. As protein: CASSPGYSGANVLTF.

This clone has more than one count but fewer than ten. The chain carries TRBV19 and TRBJ2-6; 9 nucleotides match TRBD1. CDR1 is LNHDA, CDR2 SQIVND, per germline (reference sequence). The CDR3 length is 18 residues. The ends lost 9 bases at V and 0 bases at J; junction bases unmatched: 12. The CDR3 DNA reads as TGTGCCAGCCCCCGGGACAGGGCCCGGAGCTCTGGGGCCAACGTCCTGACTTTC. Protein: CASPRDRARSSGANVLTF.

A few counts support this clone. The chain carries TRBV29-1 and TRBJ1-2; TRBD1 is a possible D gene (5 bases). CDR1 and CDR2 (germline): SQVTM, ANQGSEA. Between the trimmed V and J ends, which lost 4 bases and 4 bases, there was a span of 7 bases. This CDR3 has 11 residues. Here the CDR3 reads CSVGQFYGYTF. CDR3 sequence (DNA): TGCAGCGTTGGACAGTTCTATGGCTACACCTTC.

The sample holds a few counts of this clone. J is TRBJ2-1 and V is TRBV4-1; TRBD2 matches at 11 bases. V gave up 1 base and J gave up 6 bases; unmatched junction bases: 11. This CDR3 has 18 residues. CDR1 is MGHRA, CDR2 YSYEKL, per germline. The CDR3 is CASSQGLLAGGKGNEQFF. DNA of the CDR3: TGCGCCAGCAGCCAAGGGCTTCTAGCGGGGGGTAAGGGCAATGAGCAGTTCTTC.

This clone was seen only a few times. The chain links TRBV7-2 to TRBJ2-5; 8 positions match TRBD2. Trimming at V came to 6 bases and at J to 5 bases, leaving 5 bases not matched to a gene. From germline, CDR1 is SGHTA and CDR2 FQGNSA. The CDR3 spans 13 residues. DNA for the CDR3: TGTGCCAGCAGTATAGCGGGGTGGGAGACCCAGTACTTC. It encodes CASSIAGWETQYF.

This clone showed up just a few times. The V call is TRBV4-1, the J call TRBJ2-2; a possible D gene is TRBD2 (6 bases). V lost 1 base and J 11 bases, leaving 23 bases between the germline ends. CDR1 and CDR2 (germline): MGHRA, YSYEKL. CDR3 length equals 17 residues. CDR3: CASSQVDMGLTTNELFF. CDR3 bases: TGCGCCAGCAGCCAAGTCGATATGGGACTGACCACCAACGAGCTGTTTTTT.

CDR3 residues: CASSRGQETQYF. CDR3 DNA: TGTGCCAGCAGCCGGGGCCAAGAGACCCAGTACTTC. The V gene is TRBV9, the J gene TRBJ2-5; tentatively, D is TRBD2 (5 bases). Trimming stripped 4 bases from V and 1 base from J, with 5 bases between. The CDR3 contains 12 residues. CDR1 and CDR2 from the germline V gene are SGDLS and YYNGEE. The full variable domain, in which reference TRBV9 and TRBJ2-5 provide the parts outside the CDR3, is DSGVTQTPKHLITATGQRVTLRCSPRSGDLSVYWYQQSLDQGLQFLIQYYNGEERAKGNILERFSAQQFPDLHSELNLSSLELGDSALYFCASSRGQETQYFGPGTRLLVL.

This clone was seen more than once but under ten times. The V gene is TRBV2, the J gene TRBJ2-3; tentative D call: TRBD2 (6 bases). Germline values: CDR1 SNHLY, CDR2 FYNNEI. This CDR3 is built from 13 residues. V lost 7 bases, J lost 7 bases, and 15 bases lay in between. The DNA for the CDR3 is TGTGCCAGCAAGGAGGGGTTCACGAATACGCAGTATTTT. It specifies CASKEGFTNTQYF. Together with reference TRBV2 and TRBJ2-3, the CDR3 gives the full variable domain: EPEVTQTPSHQVTQMGQEVILRCVPISNHLYFYWYRQILGQKVEFLVSFYNNEISEKSEIFDDQFSVERPDGSNFTLKIRSTKLEDSAMYFCASKEGFTNTQYFGPGTRLTVL.

This clone was seen only a few times. The V gene is TRBV19, the J gene TRBJ1-1; no clear D gene. V was shortened by 3 bases and J by 0 bases, with 5 bases between the two germline ends. There are 13 residues in the CDR3. Germline V gives CDR1 LNHDA, CDR2 SQIVND (reference sequence). CDR3 sequence: CASSMAVNTEAFF. The CDR3 coding sequence is TGTGCCAGTAGTATGGCGGTGAACACTGAAGCTTTCTTT. Combining the CDR3 with reference TRBV19 and TRBJ1-1 gives the whole variable domain DGGITQSPKYLFRKEGQNVTLSCEQNLNHDAMYWYRQDPGQGLRLIYYSQIVNDFQKGDIAEGYSVSREKKESFPLTVTSAQKNPTAFYLCASSMAVNTEAFFGQGTRLTVV.

V usage is TRBV6-1 and J usage is TRBJ1-6, with D unclear. In germline, CDR1 is MNHNS, CDR2 SASEGT. Trimming took off 8 bases at V and 9 bases at J, with 14 bases between the two ends. The CDR3 sequence is 13 residues long. CDR3 in amino acids: CASQRGVGSPLHF. CDR3 DNA: TGTGCCAGCCAGCGGGGTGTTGGTTCACCCCTCCACTTT.

The chain links TRBV29-1 to TRBJ2-7; D gene unclear. The V end was cut by 0 bases, the J end by 0 bases, with 15 bases between. CDR3 length equals 16 residues. From germline, CDR1 is SQVTM and CDR2 ANQGSEA. The CDR3 sequence: CSVEETTTLSSYEQYF. The CDR3 DNA sequence: TGCAGCGTTGAAGAAACGACGACGCTAAGCTCCTACGAGCAGTACTTC.

V is TRBV29-1 and J is TRBJ1-1; weak D call: TRBD1 (5 bases). Germline CDR1 reads SQVTM; CDR2 reads ANQGSEA. The V gene lost 8 bases and the J gene lost 4 bases, with 14 bases spanning the gap. CDR3 length equals 12 residues. CDR3 nucleotide sequence: TGCAGCACGACAGTGACGCGCACTGAAGCTTTCTTT. This gives the protein CSTTVTRTEAFF.

The V call is TRBV2, the J call TRBJ2-7; D gene ambiguous. The CDR3 loop spans 13 amino acids. Germline-derived CDR1 and CDR2 are SNHLY and FYNNEI. V shed 1 base and J shed 6 bases, with 10 bases lying between them. CDR3 sequence (DNA): TGTGCCAGCAGTGAAGGTCAGCTGAGCGAGCAGTACTTC. Translated, it gives CASSEGQLSEQYF.

The chain recombines TRBV29-1 with TRBJ2-7; perhaps TRBD1 as D (5 bases). The germline V and J ends were trimmed by 7 bases and 0 bases, with 19 bases remaining between them. The CDR3 length is 15 residues. The germline V gene has CDR1 SQVTM and CDR2 ANQGSEA. Written as DNA, the CDR3 is TGCAGCGCCACCGATACAGGACGAGGCTCCTACGAGCAGTACTTC. Protein sequence: CSATDTGRGSYEQYF.

This clone was counted a single time. The rearrangement links TRBV6-5 to TRBJ2-1, with TRBD2 matching over 7 bases. From germline, CDR1 is MNHEY and CDR2 SVGAGI. The V segment lost 5 bases and the J segment 6 bases; nucleotides outside the gene matches: 7. This CDR3 is 14 amino acids long. Here the CDR3 reads CASSVLGTTNEQFF. In DNA form, the CDR3 reads TGTGCCAGCAGTGTCCTCGGGACTACCAATGAGCAGTTCTTC.

The chain has TRBV29-1 and TRBJ1-1; D is undetermined. This CDR3 is 11 amino acids long. CDR1 is SQVTM, CDR2 ANQGSEA, per germline. DNA of the CDR3: TGCGGACTGCGCAAGAACACTGAAGCTTTCTTT. Protein sequence: CGLRKNTEAFF.

This clone has only a few counts. The chain uses TRBV7-9 and TRBJ1-2, with 8 nucleotides matching TRBD1. Per germline, CDR1 SEHNR and CDR2 FQNEAQ (reference sequence). This CDR3 is built from 14 residues. The trim removed 5 bases at V and 8 bases at J, leaving 10 bases unmatched. CDR3 DNA sequence: TGTGCCAGCAGCCGTTCCGACAGGGGAGGAGGCTACACCTTC. This encodes CASSRSDRGGGYTF. Drawing the rest from reference TRBV7-9 and TRBJ1-2, the complete variable domain is DTGVSQNPRHKITKRGQNVTFRCDPISEHNRLYWYRQTLGQGPEFLTYFQNEAQLEKSRLLSDRFSAERPKGSFSTLEIQRTEQGDSAMYLCASSRSDRGGGYTFGSGTRLTVV.

This chain joins TRBV30 and TRBJ1-4; 9 positions agree with TRBD1. Germline V gives CDR1 GTSNPN, CDR2 SVGIG (reference sequence). This CDR3 region has 13 residues. V shed 4 bases, J shed 6 bases, and the junction held 3 bases outside the gene matches. This chain's CDR3 is CAWNRDRDEKLFF. Here the CDR3 DNA reads TGTGCCTGGAATCGGGACAGGGATGAAAAACTGTTTTTT.

The rearrangement uses TRBV6-1 and TRBJ2-3; TRBD1 might be the D (5 bases). V was clipped by 3 bases and J by 1 base, with 8 bases between them. The CDR3 spans 14 residues. CDR1 is MNHNS, CDR2 SASEGT, per germline. CDR3 loop: CASSDRGRTDTQYF. The CDR3 DNA follows: TGTGCCAGCAGTGATAGGGGCCGCACAGATACGCAGTATTTT.

The CDR3 DNA follows: TGTGCCAGCAGACCCCTGGGAGGAAATTCACCCCTCCACTTT. Encoded protein: CASRPLGGNSPLHF. The chain has TRBV6-5 and TRBJ1-6; D gene ambiguous. Germline CDR1 and CDR2: MNHEY and SVGAGI. The CDR3 totals 14 residues. Trimming took off 6 bases at V and 7 bases at J, with 13 bases between the two ends.

The V and J genes are TRBV5-1 and TRBJ2-5; tentative D call: TRBD1 (7 bases). Trimming cost V 4 bases and J 7 bases, with 20 bases left between them. This CDR3 is built from 15 residues. The germline gives CDR1 SGHRS, CDR2 YFSETQ. CDR3 coding DNA: TGCGCCAGCAGCGCGGGACAGCCGCCGGGTGTGACCCAGTACTTC. Amino acids: CASSAGQPPGVTQYF.

The V call is TRBV27, the J call TRBJ1-2; 7 bases line up with TRBD1. With V trimmed by 7 bases and J by 6 bases, 20 bases remained unmatched. The CDR3 runs to 17 residues. Germline V gene data show CDR1 as MNHEY and CDR2 as SMNVEV (reference sequence). The CDR3 region has the DNA TGTGCCAGCAAGCGGCAGGTGGGGACGGGACAGCGGAATGGCTACACCTTC. This codes for CASKRQVGTGQRNGYTF.

This chain links TRBV4-2 with TRBJ2-3; D is unresolved. V lost 1 base, J lost 5 bases, and 10 bases lay in between. The CDR3 covers 14 residues. Germline CDR1 reads LGHNA; CDR2 reads YNFKEQ. The CDR3 bases are TGTGCCAGCAGCCAAGGTGCAAGGGAAGATACGCAGTATTTT. Translated, it gives CASSQGAREDTQYF.